The 10 T cell receptor beta chains in this list originate from one sample, sequenced in a study of blood T cell repertoires in COVID-19. Clones were read by immunoSEQ multiplex PCR, and TCRdb kept only the in-frame ones, dropping some. This sample has over 200,000 clones, with around 90% found just once. The sequenced sample was PBMCs or T cells enriched from blood (not recorded which). These receptors were taken from a man aged 25-45 years who had been exposed to COVID-19.

This clone appeared a single time. This rearrangement joins TRBV4-1 to TRBJ2-3; 7 nucleotides agree with TRBD1. CDR1 MGHRA and CDR2 YSYEKL come from the germline V gene. The CDR3 is made up of 18 amino acids. After removal of 1 base from V and 4 bases from J, the junction contained 14 bases not matched to a gene. The DNA for the CDR3 is TGCGCCAGCAGCCAAGCCCGGGACAGTTGGGAAGGGGCAGATACGCAGTATTTT. Protein product: CASSQARDSWEGADTQYF.

The CDR3 nucleotides are TGTGCCAGCAGCAGACGGACTAGCGGGGCAGATACGCAGTATTTT. Translation: CASSRRTSGADTQYF. J is TRBJ2-3 and V is TRBV3-1 (or the pseudogene TRBV3-2); the match to TRBD2 covers 12 bases. The length of the CDR3 is 15 residues. CDR1 LGHDT and CDR2 YNNKEL come from the germline V gene (reference sequence). The ends lost 5 bases at V and 4 bases at J; junction bases unmatched: 4.

The chain combines TRBV7-2 with TRBJ2-3; 9 bases are a match to TRBD2. With 5 bases clipped from V and 0 bases from J, the junction kept 9 bases outside the gene matches. Germline CDR1 SGHTA, CDR2 FQGNSA. CDR3 size: 17 residues. CDR3 amino acids: CASSPTGLAGSTDTQYF. The DNA for the CDR3 is TGTGCCAGCAGCCCCACCGGGCTAGCGGGGAGCACAGATACGCAGTATTTT.

The chain couples TRBV15 to TRBJ2-4; 7 bases agree with TRBD2. Trimming took 4 bases from V and 1 from J; bases not matched to a gene: 4. CDR3 size: 15 residues. CDR1 and CDR2 (germline): LNHNV, YYDKDF (reference sequence). As DNA, the CDR3 is TGTGCCACCAGCAAAATCGGGGGGGCCAAAAACATTCAGTACTTC. Translating gives CATSKIGGAKNIQYF.

The genes are TRBV28 and TRBJ2-7; possible D gene TRBD1, 6 bases. CDR3 length equals 12 residues. Germline lookup yields CDR1 MDHEN and CDR2 SYDVKM. The V end was cut by 5 bases, the J end by 11 bases, with 16 bases between. The CDR3 bases are TGTGCCAGCAGTAAAACGACAGGATTCAAGTACTTC. Translating gives CASSKTTGFKYF.

The V gene is TRBV19, the J gene TRBJ2-5; TRBD2 might be the D (6 bases). The germline CDR1 and CDR2 sequences are LNHDA and SQIVND (reference sequence). The CDR3 is made up of 14 amino acids. Trimming removed 1 base from V and 6 bases from J, with 12 bases in between. The CDR3 spells CASSIGGAQKTQYF. Here the CDR3 DNA reads TGTGCCAGTAGTATAGGCGGGGCGCAGAAGACCCAGTACTTC.

The CDR3 sequence: CASSLEFQLAGGRSNEQFF. CDR3 in DNA: TGTGCCAGCAGCTTAGAATTCCAACTAGCGGGGGGGAGGAGCAATGAGCAGTTCTTC. The V and J genes are TRBV11-3 and TRBJ2-1, with TRBD2 matching over 13 bases. Germline values: CDR1 SGHNT, CDR2 YENEEA. With 0 bases clipped from V and 6 bases from J, the junction kept 11 bases outside the gene matches. The CDR3 is 19 amino acids.

The chain couples TRBV2 to TRBJ2-7; D gene unclear. Trimming shortened V by 7 bases and J by 6 bases, and 19 bases separated the two germline ends. Germline V gene sequence: CDR1 SNHLY, CDR2 FYNNEI. CDR3 length: 14 residues. The DNA of the CDR3 is TGTGCCAGCAAGGCCGAGGCTAGGATTGGCGAGCAGTACTTC. Its protein product is CASKAEARIGEQYF.

The chain has TRBV18 and TRBJ1-6; D is ambiguous. Looked up from germline, CDR1 is KGHSH and CDR2 is LQKENI. V dropped 3 bases and J dropped 6 bases, with 9 bases sitting between them. The CDR3 contains 14 residues. The CDR3 loop is CASSPREGNSPLHF. CDR3 sequence (DNA): TGTGCCAGCTCACCTCGGGAGGGTAATTCACCCCTCCACTTT.

This chain uses TRBV29-1 with TRBJ1-1, with D possibly being TRBD1 (6 bases). V dropped 2 bases and J dropped 5 bases, with 12 bases sitting between them. Looked up from germline, CDR1 is SQVTM and CDR2 is ANQGSEA. This CDR3 spans 13 amino acids. The CDR3 is CSVELQGGTEAFF. The CDR3, as DNA: TGCAGCGTTGAATTACAGGGAGGGACTGAAGCTTTCTTT. Full variable domain (remainder filled in from reference TRBV29-1 and TRBJ1-1): SAVISQKPSRDICQRGTSLTIQCQVDSQVTMMFWYRQQPGQSLTLIATANQGSEATYESGFVIDKFPISRPNLTFSTLTVSNMSPEDSSIYLCSVELQGGTEAFFGQGTRLTVV.